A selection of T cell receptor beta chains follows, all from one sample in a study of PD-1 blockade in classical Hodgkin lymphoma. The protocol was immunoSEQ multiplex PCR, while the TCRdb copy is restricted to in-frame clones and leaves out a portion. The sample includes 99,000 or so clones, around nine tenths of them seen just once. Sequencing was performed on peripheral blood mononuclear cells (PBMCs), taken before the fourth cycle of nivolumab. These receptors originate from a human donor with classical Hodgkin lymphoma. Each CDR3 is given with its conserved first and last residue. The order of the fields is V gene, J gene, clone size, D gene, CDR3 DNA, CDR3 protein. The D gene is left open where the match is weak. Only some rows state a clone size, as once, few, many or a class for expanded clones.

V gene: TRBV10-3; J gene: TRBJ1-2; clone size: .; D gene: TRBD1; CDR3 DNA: TGTGCCATCAGTGAGTCATTGATGGGACAGGATAACTATGGCTACACCTTC; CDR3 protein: CAISESLMGQDNYGYTF
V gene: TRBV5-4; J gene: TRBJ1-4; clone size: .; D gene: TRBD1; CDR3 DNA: TGTGCCAGCAGCTTGACTGTAGGGGACAGGGTTGAAAAACTGTTTTTT; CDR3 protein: CASSLTVGDRVEKLFF
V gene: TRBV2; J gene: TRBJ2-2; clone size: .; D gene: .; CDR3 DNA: TGTGCCAGCAATGAGGTCAACACCGGGGAGCTGTTTTTT; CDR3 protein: CASNEVNTGELFF
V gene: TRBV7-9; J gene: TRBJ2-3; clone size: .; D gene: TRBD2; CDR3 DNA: TGTGCCAGCAGCTTAGGAGCGGGAGCGACGGGAGATACGCAGTATTTT; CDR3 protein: CASSLGAGATGDTQYF
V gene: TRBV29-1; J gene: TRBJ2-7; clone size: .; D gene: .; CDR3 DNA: TGCAGCGCTTGGACTGCAAGCTCCTACGAGCAGTACTTC; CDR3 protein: CSAWTASSYEQYF
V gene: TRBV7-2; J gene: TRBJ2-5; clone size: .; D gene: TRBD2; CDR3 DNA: TGTGCCAGCAGCTCCTTGGGAGGGGCCGGAGAGACCCAGTACTTC; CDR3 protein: CASSSLGGAGETQYF
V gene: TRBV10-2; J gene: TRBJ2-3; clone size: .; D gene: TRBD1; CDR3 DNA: TGCGCCAGCAGGGGCAGGGGGACAGATACGCAGTATTTT; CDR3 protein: CASRGRGTDTQYF
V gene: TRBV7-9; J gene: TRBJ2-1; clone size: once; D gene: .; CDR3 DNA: TGTGCCAGCAGCTTATGGGTGGGGAAGACCTACAATGAGCAGTTCTTC; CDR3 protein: CASSLWVGKTYNEQFF
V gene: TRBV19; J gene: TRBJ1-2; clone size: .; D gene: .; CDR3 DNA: TGTGCCAGTAGTATCGGTCGTCGCGGCTACACCTTC; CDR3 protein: CASSIGRRGYTF
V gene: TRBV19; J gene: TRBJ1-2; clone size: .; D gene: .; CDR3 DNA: TGTGCCAGTGGACAGACTAACTATGGCTACACCTTC; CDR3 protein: CASGQTNYGYTF
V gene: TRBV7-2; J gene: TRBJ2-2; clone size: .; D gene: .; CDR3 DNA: TGTGCCAGCAGCCCTCGGACCACGAACACCGGGGAGCTGTTTTTT; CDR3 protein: CASSPRTTNTGELFF
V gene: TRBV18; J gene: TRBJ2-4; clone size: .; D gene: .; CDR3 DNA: TGTGCCAGCTCACCACTTGGGCCCCCAGAAGACATTCAGTACTTC; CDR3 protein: CASSPLGPPEDIQYF
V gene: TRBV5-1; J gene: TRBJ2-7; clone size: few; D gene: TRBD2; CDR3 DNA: TGCGCCAGCAGCCAGACTAGCTCGGGCGAGCAGTACTTC; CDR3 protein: CASSQTSSGEQYF
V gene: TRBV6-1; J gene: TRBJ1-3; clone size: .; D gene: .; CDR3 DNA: TGTGCCAGCAACTCGGCCTCCGGAAACACCATATATTTT; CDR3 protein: CASNSASGNTIYF
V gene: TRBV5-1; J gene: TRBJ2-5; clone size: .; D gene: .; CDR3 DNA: TGCGCCAGCAGCTTGGCCTTCTCCCGGGGGCAAGAGACCCAGTACTTC; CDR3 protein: CASSLAFSRGQETQYF
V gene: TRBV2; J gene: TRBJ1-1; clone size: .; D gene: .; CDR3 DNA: TGTGCCAGCAGTGGAGGGCATAGAGAAGGGAACACTGAAGCTTTCTTT; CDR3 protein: CASSGGHREGNTEAFF
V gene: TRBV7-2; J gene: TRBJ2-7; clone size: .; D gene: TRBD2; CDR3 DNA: TGTGCCAGCAGCCTTCAAACCCGGGGGGTTGCCGAGCAGTACTTC; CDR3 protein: CASSLQTRGVAEQYF
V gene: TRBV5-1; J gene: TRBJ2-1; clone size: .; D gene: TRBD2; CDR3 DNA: TGCGCCAGCAGCTTCGGACTAGCGGGGACATACAATGAGCAGTTCTTC; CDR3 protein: CASSFGLAGTYNEQFF
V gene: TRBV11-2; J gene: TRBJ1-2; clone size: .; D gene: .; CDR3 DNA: TGTGCCAGCAGCCAGGGACGGAACCGCGTCTATGGCTACACCTTC; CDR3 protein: CASSQGRNRVYGYTF
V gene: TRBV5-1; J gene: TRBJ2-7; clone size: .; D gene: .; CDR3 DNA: TGCGCCAGCAGCTCAGGCCTCCGCCGCTCCTACGAGCAGTACTTC; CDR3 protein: CASSSGLRRSYEQYF
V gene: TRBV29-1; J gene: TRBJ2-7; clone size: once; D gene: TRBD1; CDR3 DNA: TGCAGCGTGGGGGGACAGGGAATCGACGAGCAGTACTTC; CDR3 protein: CSVGGQGIDEQYF
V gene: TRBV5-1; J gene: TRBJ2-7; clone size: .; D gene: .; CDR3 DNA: TGCGCCAGCAGCTTGGTAGTATCCCCCTACGAGCAGTACTTC; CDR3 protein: CASSLVVSPYEQYF
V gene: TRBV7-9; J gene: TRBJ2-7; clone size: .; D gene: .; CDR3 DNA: TGTGCCAGCAGCTTAGATCCTAGCGACTACTACGAGCAGTACTTC; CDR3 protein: CASSLDPSDYYEQYF
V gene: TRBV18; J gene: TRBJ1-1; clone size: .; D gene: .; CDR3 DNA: TGTGCCAGCGTACGACCCTCGGGGGCTCCGGAAACTTTCTTT; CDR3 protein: CASVRPSGAPETFF
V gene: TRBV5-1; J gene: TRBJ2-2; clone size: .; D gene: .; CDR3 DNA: TGCGCCAGCAGGGATACAGGGAACACCGGGGAGCTGTTTTTT; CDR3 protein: CASRDTGNTGELFF
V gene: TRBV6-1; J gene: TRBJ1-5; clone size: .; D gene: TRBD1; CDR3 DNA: TGTGCCAGCAGTGCACCGACAGGGACTAGCAATCAGCCCCAGCATTTT; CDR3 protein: CASSAPTGTSNQPQHF
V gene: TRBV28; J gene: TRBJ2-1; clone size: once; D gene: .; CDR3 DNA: TGTGCCAGCAGTTTAAGAGAAAGGGGTGAGCAGTTCTTC; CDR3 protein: CASSLRERGEQFF
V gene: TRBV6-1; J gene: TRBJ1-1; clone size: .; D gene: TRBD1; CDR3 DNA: TGTGCCAGCAGTGACGGGACAGGGGGCGCGTACACTGAAGCTTTCTTT; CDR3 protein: CASSDGTGGAYTEAFF
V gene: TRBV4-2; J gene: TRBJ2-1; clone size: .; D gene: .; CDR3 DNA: TGTGCCAGCAGCCAAGATGGGGGTTACAATGAGCAGTTCTTC; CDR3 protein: CASSQDGGYNEQFF
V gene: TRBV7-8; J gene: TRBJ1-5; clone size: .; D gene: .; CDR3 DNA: TGTGCCAGCAGCTTTGCAAGCAATCAGCCCCAGCATTTT; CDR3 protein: CASSFASNQPQHF
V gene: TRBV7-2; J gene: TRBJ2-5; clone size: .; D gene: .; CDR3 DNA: TGTGCCAGCAGCTTGGTGGAGACCCAGTACTTC; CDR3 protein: CASSLVETQYF
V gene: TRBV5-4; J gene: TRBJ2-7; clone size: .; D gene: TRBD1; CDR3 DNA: TGTGCCAGCAGCTGGGACAGCCAGTCCTACGAGCAGTACTTC; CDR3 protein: CASSWDSQSYEQYF
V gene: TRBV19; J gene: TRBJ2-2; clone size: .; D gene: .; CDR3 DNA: TGTGCCAGTAGAACGACCGCAGGGCCGGGCACCGGGGAGCTGTTTTTT; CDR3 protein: CASRTTAGPGTGELFF
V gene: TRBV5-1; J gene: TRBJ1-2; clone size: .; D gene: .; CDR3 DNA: TGCGCCAGCAGCTTGGAAGTCTTGGGGGCAGGTGGCTACACCTTC; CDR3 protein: CASSLEVLGAGGYTF
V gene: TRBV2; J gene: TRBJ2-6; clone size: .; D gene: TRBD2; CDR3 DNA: TGTGCCAGCACCACGTACAGGGCTAGCGGGAGGGCCTCTGGGGCCAACGTCCTGACTTTC; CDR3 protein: CASTTYRASGRASGANVLTF
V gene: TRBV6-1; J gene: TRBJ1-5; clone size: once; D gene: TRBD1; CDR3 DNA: TGTGCCAGCAGTGAATTCCAGGGGGCGCTTCTTACGGGCAATCAGCCCCAGCATTTT; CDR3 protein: CASSEFQGALLTGNQPQHF
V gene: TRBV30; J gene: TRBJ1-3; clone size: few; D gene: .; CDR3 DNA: TGTGCCTGGAGTGTAGGGGGGAACTCTGGAAACACCATATATTTT; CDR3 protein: CAWSVGGNSGNTIYF
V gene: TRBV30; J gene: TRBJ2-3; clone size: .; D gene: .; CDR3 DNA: TGTGCCTGGACTGCGAGTTCCTGGGGCACAGATACGCAGTATTTT; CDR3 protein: CAWTASSWGTDTQYF
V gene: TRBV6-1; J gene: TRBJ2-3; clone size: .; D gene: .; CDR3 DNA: TGTGCCAGCAGTGATATCTTTGGGGGGGCCACAGATACGCAGTATTTT; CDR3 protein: CASSDIFGGATDTQYF
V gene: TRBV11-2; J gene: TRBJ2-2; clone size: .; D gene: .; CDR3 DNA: TGTGCCAGCAGCTTTTCGGGGGCGCACACCGGGGAGCTGTTTTTT; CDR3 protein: CASSFSGAHTGELFF
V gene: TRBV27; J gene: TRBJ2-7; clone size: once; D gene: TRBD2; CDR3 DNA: TGTGCCAGCAGCCTCACTAGCGGGAGTCTCTACGAGCAGTACTTC; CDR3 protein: CASSLTSGSLYEQYF
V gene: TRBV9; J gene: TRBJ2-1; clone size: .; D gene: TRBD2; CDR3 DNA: TGTGCCAGCAGCGGACCCGCGGGAGGGTTCAATGAGCAGTTCTTC; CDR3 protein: CASSGPAGGFNEQFF
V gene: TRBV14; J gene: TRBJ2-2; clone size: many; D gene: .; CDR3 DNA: TGTGCCAGCAGCCAAGTGACCGGGGAGCTGTTTTTT; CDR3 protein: CASSQVTGELFF
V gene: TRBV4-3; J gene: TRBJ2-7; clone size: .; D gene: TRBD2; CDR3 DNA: TGCGCCAGCAGCCAAGAGGCCCACGGGACTAGCGGGAGGACCCTTTCCTACGAGCAGTACTTC; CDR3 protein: CASSQEAHGTSGRTLSYEQYF
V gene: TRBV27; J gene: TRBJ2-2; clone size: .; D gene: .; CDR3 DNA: TGTGCCAGCAGTTTGGAGCGGAGCGTCACCGGGGAGCTGTTTTTT; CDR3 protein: CASSLERSVTGELFF
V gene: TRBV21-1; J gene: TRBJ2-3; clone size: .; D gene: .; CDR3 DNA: TGTGCCAGCAGCAAAGACCTCCGACAGGGGCCGCACACAGATACGCAGTATTTT; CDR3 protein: CASSKDLRQGPHTDTQYF
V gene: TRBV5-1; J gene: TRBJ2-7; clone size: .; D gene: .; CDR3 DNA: TGCGCCAGCAGTCTTAGGTACCAGCAGTACTTC; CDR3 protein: CASSLRYQQYF
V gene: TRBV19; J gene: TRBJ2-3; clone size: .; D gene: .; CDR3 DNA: TGTGCCAGTAGTACAGGGACAACACGCACAGATACGCAGTATTTT; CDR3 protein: CASSTGTTRTDTQYF
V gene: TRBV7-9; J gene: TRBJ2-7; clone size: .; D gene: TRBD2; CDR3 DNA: TGTGCCAGCAGCTTATCCGGACTAGCGGGATTTACCGAGCAGTACTTC; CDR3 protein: CASSLSGLAGFTEQYF
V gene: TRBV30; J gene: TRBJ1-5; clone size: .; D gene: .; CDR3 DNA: TGTGCCTGGAGTGAGGGCCAGTTCTGGAATCAGCCCCAGCATTTT; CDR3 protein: CAWSEGQFWNQPQHF
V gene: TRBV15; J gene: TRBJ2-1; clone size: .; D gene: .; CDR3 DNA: TGTGCCACCAGCAGAGACGGGGGAGGTCGCGATGAGCAGTTCTTC; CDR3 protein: CATSRDGGGRDEQFF
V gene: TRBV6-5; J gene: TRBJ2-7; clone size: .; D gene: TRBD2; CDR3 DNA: TGTGCCAGCAGTTACCCCGGGGGGAGCGGGAGAGGGGAGCAGTACTTC; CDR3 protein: CASSYPGGSGRGEQYF